This T cell receptor beta chain was identified during a study of breast tumors, draining lymph nodes, adjacent tissues. About this clonotype itself: Its matching antigen is unknown.

General study results and limits: Luminal-like breast cancer showed significantly higher tumor–nontumor repertoire similarity than basal-like. Most tumor T cells seemingly derive from lymph node, then expand in tumor. Compared with lymph nodes, tumors were less diverse; compared with nontumor tissue, more. Tumor T cell lymph node origin was a supported hypothesis, not proven.

Trimming took off 5 bases at V and 0 bases at J, with 7 bases between the two ends. The CDR3 spans 12 residues. The germline V gene has CDR1 SQVTM and CDR2 ANQGSEA. Samples came from axillary lymph nodes draining the breast cancer. MiXCR was run by TCRdb on the multiplex PCR reads, yielding one entry per CDR3 protein. In the table there are 200,000 or so distinct CDR3 sequences, around 29% of which are singletons. Sequenced: axillary lymph node tissue. The receptor was derived from a female donor with breast cancer. Some clones in this sample may be carry-over from other donors' samples. The V and J genes are TRBV29-1 and TRBJ1-1; no firm D call. The CDR3, as DNA: TGCAGCGTTCTTCCCCTGAACACTGAAGCTTTCTTT. This sequence encodes CSVLPLNTEAFF.